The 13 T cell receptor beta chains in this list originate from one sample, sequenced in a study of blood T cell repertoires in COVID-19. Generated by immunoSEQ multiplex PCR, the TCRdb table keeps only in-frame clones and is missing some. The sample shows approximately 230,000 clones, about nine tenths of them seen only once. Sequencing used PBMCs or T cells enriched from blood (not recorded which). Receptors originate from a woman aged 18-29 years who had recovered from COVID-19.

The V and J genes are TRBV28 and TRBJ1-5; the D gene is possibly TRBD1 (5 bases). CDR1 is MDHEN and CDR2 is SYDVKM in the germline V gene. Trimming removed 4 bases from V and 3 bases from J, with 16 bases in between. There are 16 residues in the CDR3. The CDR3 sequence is CASSSGRQGLNQPQHF. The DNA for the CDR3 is TGTGCCAGCAGTTCCGGACGTCAGGGACTCAATCAGCCCCAGCATTTT.

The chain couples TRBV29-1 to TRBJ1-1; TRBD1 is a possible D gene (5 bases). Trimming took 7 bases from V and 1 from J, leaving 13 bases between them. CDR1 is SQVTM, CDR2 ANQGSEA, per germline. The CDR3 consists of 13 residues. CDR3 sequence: CSARTPRNTEAFF. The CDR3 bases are TGCAGCGCCAGGACACCCAGGAACACTGAAGCTTTCTTT. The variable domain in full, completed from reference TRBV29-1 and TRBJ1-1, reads SAVISQKPSRDICQRGTSLTIQCQVDSQVTMMFWYRQQPGQSLTLIATANQGSEATYESGFVIDKFPISRPNLTFSTLTVSNMSPEDSSIYLCSARTPRNTEAFFGQGTRLTVV.

For the CDR3, the DNA is TGTGCCAGCAGCCGGGGCGGAGGGGGCGGTACAGATACGCAGTATTTT. It codes for CASSRGGGGGTDTQYF. The V and J genes are TRBV9 and TRBJ2-3; D might be TRBD1 (7 bases). Germline assignment: CDR1 SGDLS and CDR2 YYNGEE. Deletions cut 4 bases from V and 3 bases from J, with 18 bases between. The CDR3 totals 16 residues.

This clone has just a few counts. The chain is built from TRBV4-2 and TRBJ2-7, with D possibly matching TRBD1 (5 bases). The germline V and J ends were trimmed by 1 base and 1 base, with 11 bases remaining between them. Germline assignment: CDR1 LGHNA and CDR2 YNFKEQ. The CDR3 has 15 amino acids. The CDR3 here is CASSQGVRGSYEQYF. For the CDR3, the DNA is TGTGCCAGCAGCCAAGGAGTAAGGGGTTCCTACGAGCAGTACTTC.

CDR3: CASGIPHKSGETQYF. As DNA, the CDR3 is TGTGCCAGCGGGATTCCCCATAAGAGCGGGGAGACCCAGTACTTC. V is TRBV2 and J is TRBJ2-5; D is perhaps TRBD2 (6 bases). Germline CDR1 is SNHLY and CDR2 is FYNNEI. Trimming stripped 8 bases from V and 5 bases from J, with 21 bases between. The CDR3 contains 15 residues.

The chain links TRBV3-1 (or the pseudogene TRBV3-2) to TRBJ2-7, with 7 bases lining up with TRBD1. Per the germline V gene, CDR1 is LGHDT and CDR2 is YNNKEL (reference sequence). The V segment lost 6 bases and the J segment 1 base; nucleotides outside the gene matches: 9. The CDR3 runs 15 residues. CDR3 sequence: CASRPRQGISYEQYF. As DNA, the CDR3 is TGTGCCAGCAGGCCCCGACAGGGTATATCCTACGAGCAGTACTTC.

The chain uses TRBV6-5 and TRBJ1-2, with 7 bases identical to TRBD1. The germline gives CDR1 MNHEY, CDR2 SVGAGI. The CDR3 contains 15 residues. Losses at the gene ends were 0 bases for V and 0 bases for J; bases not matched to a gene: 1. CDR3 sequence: CASSYSGQSNYGYTF. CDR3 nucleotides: TGTGCCAGCAGTTACTCGGGACAGTCTAACTATGGCTACACCTTC.

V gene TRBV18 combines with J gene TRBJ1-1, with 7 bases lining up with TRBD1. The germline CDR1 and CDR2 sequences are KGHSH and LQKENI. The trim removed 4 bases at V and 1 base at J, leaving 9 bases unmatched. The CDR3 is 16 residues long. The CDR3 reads CASSRDRQGWNTEAFF. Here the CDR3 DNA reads TGTGCCAGCTCACGAGACCGACAGGGATGGAACACTGAAGCTTTCTTT.

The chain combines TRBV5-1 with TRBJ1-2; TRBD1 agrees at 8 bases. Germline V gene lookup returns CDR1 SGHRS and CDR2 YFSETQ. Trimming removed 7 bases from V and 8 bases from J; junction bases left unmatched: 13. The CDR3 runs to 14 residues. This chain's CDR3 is CASRRTGQGYGYTF. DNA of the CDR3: TGCGCCAGCCGCAGGACAGGGCAGGGCTACGGCTACACCTTC. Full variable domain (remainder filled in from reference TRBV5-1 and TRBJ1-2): KAGVTQTPRYLIKTRGQQVTLSCSPISGHRSVSWYQQTPGQGLQFLFEYFSETQRNKGNFPGRFSGRQFSNSRSEMNVSTLELGDSALYLCASRRTGQGYGYTFGSGTRLTVV.

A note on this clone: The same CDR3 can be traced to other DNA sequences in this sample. The CDR3 nucleotides are TGTGCCACCAGCAGAGATCGGTTGAGCGGAAACACCATATATTTT. Protein product: CATSRDRLSGNTIYF. The chain recombines TRBV15 with TRBJ1-3; D not certain. Trimming took 0 bases from V and 4 from J, leaving 10 bases between them. The V gene's germline CDR1 is LNHNV and CDR2 YYDKDF (reference sequence). CDR3 length: 15 residues.

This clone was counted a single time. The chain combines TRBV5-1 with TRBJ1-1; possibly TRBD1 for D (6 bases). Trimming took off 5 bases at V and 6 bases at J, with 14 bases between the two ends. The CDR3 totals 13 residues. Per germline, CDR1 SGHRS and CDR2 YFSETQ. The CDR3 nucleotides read TGCGCCAGCAGTCGGGACACGGACCCTGAAGCTTTCTTT. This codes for CASSRDTDPEAFF.

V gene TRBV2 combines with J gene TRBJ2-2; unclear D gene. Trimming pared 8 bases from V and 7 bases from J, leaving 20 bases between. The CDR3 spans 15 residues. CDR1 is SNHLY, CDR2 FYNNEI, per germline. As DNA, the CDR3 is TGTGCCAGCTCCTACGACGGAACCACAGACGGGGAGCTGTTTTTT. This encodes CASSYDGTTDGELFF.

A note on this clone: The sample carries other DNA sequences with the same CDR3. The CDR3 sequence: CASTQGEGTEAFF. CDR3 in DNA: TGTGCCAGCACACAGGGTGAGGGGACTGAAGCTTTCTTT. This chain joins TRBV2 and TRBJ1-1; a possible D gene is TRBD1 (6 bases). Germline assignment: CDR1 SNHLY and CDR2 FYNNEI. The V end lost 7 bases, the J end lost 5 bases, and 14 bases lay between the germline ends. The CDR3 consists of 13 residues.